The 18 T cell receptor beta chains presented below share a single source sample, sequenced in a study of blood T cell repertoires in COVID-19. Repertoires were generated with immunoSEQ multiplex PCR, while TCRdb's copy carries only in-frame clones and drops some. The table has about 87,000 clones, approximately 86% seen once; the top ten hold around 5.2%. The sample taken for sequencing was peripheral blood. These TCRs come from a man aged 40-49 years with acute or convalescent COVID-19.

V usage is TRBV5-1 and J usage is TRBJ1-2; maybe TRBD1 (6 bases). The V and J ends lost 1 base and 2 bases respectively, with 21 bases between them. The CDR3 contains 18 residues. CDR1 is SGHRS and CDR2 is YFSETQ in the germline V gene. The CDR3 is CASSLSHTGIIRNYGYTF. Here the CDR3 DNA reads TGCGCCAGCAGCTTGTCTCACACAGGGATTATCAGAAACTATGGCTACACCTTC.

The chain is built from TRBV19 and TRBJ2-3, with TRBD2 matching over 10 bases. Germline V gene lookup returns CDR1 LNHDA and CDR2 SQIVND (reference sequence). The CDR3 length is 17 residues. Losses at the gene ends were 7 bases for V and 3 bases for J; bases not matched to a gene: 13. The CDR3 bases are TGTGCCAGTACCCCGGCCGGGCTAGCGGGAGTGACAGATACGCAGTATTTT. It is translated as CASTPAGLAGVTDTQYF. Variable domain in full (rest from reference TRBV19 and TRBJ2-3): DGGITQSPKYLFRKEGQNVTLSCEQNLNHDAMYWYRQDPGQGLRLIYYSQIVNDFQKGDIAEGYSVSREKKESFPLTVTSAQKNPTAFYLCASTPAGLAGVTDTQYFGPGTRLTVL.

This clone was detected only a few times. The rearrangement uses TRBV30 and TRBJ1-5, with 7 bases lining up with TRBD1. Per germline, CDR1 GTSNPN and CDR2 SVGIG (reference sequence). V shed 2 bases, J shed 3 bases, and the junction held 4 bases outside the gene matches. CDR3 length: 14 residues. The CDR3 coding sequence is TGTGCCTGGAGTTCGACAGGGCTCAATCAGCCCCAGCATTTT. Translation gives CAWSSTGLNQPQHF.

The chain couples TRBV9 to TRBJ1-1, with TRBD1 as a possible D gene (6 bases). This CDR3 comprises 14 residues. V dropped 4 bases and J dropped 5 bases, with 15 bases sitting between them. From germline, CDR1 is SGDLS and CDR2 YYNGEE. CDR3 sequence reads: CASSPRTVGTEAFF. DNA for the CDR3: TGTGCCAGCAGCCCCCGGACAGTTGGGACTGAAGCTTTCTTT.

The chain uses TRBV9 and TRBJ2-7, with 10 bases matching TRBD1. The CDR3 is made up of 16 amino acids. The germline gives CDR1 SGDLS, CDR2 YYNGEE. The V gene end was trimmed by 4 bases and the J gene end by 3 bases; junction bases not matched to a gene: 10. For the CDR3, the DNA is TGTGCCAGCAGCACCCGTGAGGGGACAGGGGACTACGAGCAGTACTTC. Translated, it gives CASSTREGTGDYEQYF.

The CDR3 nucleotides read TGTGCCAGCAGTTTAAGGAGCGGGAGAGGTAATGAGCAGTTCTTC. It translates to CASSLRSGRGNEQFF. The chain couples TRBV27 to TRBJ2-1; 8 nucleotides line up with TRBD2. This CDR3 comprises 15 residues. V was pared by 2 bases and J by 7 bases, with 7 bases of the junction left unmatched. Germline V gene sequence: CDR1 MNHEY, CDR2 SMNVEV (reference sequence).

The CDR3 sequence is CASSLVGVVRRVTEAFF. CDR3 nucleotides: TGTGCCAGCAGCTTAGTAGGGGTGGTGAGACGCGTCACTGAAGCTTTCTTT. This chain joins TRBV13 and TRBJ1-1; TRBD1 is a possible D gene (5 bases). Per the germline V gene, CDR1 is PRHDT and CDR2 is FYEKMQ (reference sequence). Between the trimmed V and J ends, which lost 1 base and 4 bases, there was a span of 19 bases. The CDR3 length is 17 residues.

The chain's CDR3 is CASSESGGPNEQYF. CDR3 sequence (DNA): TGCGCCAGCAGTGAGTCGGGAGGGCCAAACGAGCAGTACTTC. The chain couples TRBV10-1 to TRBJ2-7; 7 bases align to TRBD2. V shed 0 bases and J 5 bases; nucleotides not matched to a gene: 4. The CDR3 is 14 amino acids. Germline lookup yields CDR1 WNHNN and CDR2 SYGVQD (reference sequence).

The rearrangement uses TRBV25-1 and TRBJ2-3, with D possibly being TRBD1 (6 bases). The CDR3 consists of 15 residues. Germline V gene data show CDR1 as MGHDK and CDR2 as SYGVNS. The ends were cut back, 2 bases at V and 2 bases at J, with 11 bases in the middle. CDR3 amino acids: CASSEPGQTTDTQYF. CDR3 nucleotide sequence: TGTGCCAGCAGTGAACCTGGACAGACCACAGATACGCAGTATTTT.

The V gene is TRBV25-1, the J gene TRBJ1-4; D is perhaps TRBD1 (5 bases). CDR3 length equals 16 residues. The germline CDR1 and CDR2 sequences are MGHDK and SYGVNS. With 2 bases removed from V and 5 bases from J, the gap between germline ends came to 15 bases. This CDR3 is CASSEGTRGRNEKLFF. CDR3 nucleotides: TGTGCCAGCAGTGAAGGGACGAGAGGGAGGAATGAAAAACTGTTTTTT.

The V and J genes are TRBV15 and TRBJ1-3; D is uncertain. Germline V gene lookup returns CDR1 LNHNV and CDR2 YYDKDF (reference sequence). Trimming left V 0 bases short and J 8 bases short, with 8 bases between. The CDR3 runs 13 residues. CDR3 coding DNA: TGTGCCACCAGCAGAGACCAAAGAGACACCATATATTTT. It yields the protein CATSRDQRDTIYF.

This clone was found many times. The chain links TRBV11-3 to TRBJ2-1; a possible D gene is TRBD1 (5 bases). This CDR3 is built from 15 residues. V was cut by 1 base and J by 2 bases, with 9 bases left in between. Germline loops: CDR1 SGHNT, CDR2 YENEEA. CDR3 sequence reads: CASSLGTGTYNEQFF. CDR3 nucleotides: TGTGCCAGCAGCTTAGGCACAGGTACCTACAATGAGCAGTTCTTC.

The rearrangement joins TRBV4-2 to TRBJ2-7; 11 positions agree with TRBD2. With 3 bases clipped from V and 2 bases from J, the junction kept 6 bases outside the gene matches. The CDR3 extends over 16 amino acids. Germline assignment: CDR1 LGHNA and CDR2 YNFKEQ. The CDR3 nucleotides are TGTGCCAGCAGCCAGCTACTAGCGGGGGCGACCTACGAGCAGTACTTC. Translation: CASSQLLAGATYEQYF.

The CDR3 DNA follows: TGCGCCAGCAGCTTCGACATTCCCTCTGGGGCCAACGTCCTGACTTTC. Translating it yields CASSFDIPSGANVLTF. The chain has TRBV5-1 and TRBJ2-6; no clear D. This CDR3 has 16 amino acids. Germline V gene data show CDR1 as SGHRS and CDR2 as YFSETQ. V was pared by 2 bases and J by 0 bases, with 9 bases between.

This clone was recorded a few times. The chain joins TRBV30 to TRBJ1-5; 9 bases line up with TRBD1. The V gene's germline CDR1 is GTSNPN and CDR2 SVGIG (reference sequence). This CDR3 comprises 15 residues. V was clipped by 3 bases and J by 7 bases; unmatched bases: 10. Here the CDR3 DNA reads TGTGCCTGGAGCGAAAAGGGGGACAGGGAACAGCCCCAGCATTTT. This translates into CAWSEKGDREQPQHF.

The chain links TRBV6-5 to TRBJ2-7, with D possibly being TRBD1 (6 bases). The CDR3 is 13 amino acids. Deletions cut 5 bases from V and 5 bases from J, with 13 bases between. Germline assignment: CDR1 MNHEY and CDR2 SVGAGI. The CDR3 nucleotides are TGTGCCAGCAGTCAAACAGGGTACCACGAGCAGTACTTC. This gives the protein CASSQTGYHEQYF.

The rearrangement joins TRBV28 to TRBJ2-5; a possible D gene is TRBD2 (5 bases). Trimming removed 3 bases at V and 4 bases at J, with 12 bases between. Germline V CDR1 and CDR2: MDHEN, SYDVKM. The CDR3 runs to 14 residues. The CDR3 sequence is CASSFGLAGETQYF. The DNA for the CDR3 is TGTGCCAGCAGTTTCGGGCTAGCCGGAGAGACCCAGTACTTC.

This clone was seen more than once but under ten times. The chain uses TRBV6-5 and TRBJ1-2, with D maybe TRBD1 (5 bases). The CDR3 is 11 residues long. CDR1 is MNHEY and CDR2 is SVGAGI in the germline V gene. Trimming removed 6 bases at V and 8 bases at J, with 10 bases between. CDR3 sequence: CASRRQGGYTF. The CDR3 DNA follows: TGTGCCAGCAGACGCCAGGGAGGCTACACCTTC.